This TCR beta chain is drawn from a study of control samples from healthy donors and cancer patients. Sequenced by immunoSEQ multiplex PCR; TCRdb stores in-frame clones only, minus some. The data contain approximately 150,000 clones, around 90% of them singletons. Trimming took 3 bases from V and 4 from J; bases not matched to a gene: 9. CDR3 length equals 17 residues. The germline V gene encodes CDR1 KGHSH and CDR2 LQKENI. The V and J genes are TRBV18 and TRBJ1-2, with 12 bases identical to TRBD1. Input material: blood. The TCR comes from a man between 18 and 35 years old in good health. CDR3: CASSPSERGQGAYGYTF. The CDR3 nucleotides read TGTGCCAGCTCACCGTCAGAAAGGGGACAGGGGGCCTATGGCTACACCTTC.